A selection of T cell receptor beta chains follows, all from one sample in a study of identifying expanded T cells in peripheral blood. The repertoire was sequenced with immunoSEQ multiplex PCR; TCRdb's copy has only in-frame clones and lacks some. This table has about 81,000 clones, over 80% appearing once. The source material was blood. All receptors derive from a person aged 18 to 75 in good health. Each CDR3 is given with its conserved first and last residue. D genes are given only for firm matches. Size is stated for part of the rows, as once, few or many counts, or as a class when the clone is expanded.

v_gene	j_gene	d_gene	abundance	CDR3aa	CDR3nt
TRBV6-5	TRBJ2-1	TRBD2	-	CASSLTSGGYNEQFF	TGTGCCAGCAGCCTAACTAGCGGGGGATACAATGAGCAGTTCTTC
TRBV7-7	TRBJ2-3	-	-	CASSLDGLSDTQYF	TGTGCTAGCAGCTTAGATGGGCTTTCAGATACGCAGTATTTT
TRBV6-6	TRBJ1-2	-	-	CASGVQGGGYTF	TGTGCCAGCGGGGTGCAGGGAGGTGGCTACACCTTC
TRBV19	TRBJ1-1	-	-	CASSPLGDTEAFF	TGTGCCAGTAGCCCTCTGGGGGACACTGAAGCTTTCTTT
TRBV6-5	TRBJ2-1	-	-	CASSDSPPFYNEQFF	TGTGCCAGCAGCGATAGCCCCCCTTTCTACAATGAGCAGTTCTTC
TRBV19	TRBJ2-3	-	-	CASSPEWDLGFTDTQYF	TGTGCCAGTAGCCCTGAGTGGGACTTGGGTTTCACAGATACGCAGTATTTT
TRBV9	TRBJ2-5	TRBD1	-	CASSGGTAQETQYF	TGTGCCAGCAGCGGAGGGACAGCACAAGAGACCCAGTACTTC
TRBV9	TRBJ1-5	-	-	CASSVALNSGNQPQHF	TGTGCCAGCAGCGTAGCTTTGAACAGTGGCAATCAGCCCCAGCATTTT
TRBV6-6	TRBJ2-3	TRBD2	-	CASRGTSGNQDTQYF	TGTGCCAGCAGGGGGACTAGCGGGAATCAAGATACGCAGTATTTT
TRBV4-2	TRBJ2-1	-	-	CASSQDASRTSYNEQFF	TGTGCCAGCAGCCAAGATGCAAGCCGAACATCGTACAATGAGCAGTTCTTC
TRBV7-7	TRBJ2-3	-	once	CASSLGFAGDTQYF	TGTGCTAGCAGCTTGGGTTTTGCGGGAGATACGCAGTATTTT
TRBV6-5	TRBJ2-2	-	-	CASTSLGQNTGELFF	TGTGCCAGCACCTCCCTCGGCCAAAACACCGGGGAGCTGTTTTTT
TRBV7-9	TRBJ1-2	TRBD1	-	CASSLGSSGQGESGYTF	TGTGCCAGCAGCTTAGGCTCTTCGGGACAGGGAGAAAGTGGCTACACCTTC
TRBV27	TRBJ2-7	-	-	CASSLRQRYEQYF	TGTGCCAGCAGTTTACGACAGAGATACGAGCAGTACTTC
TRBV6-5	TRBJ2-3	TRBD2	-	CASSALAGVTDTQYF	TGTGCCAGCAGTGCCCTAGCGGGAGTCACAGATACGCAGTATTTT
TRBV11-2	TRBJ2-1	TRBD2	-	CASSLDLGSGRPNNEQFF	TGTGCCAGCAGCTTAGATCTGGGTAGCGGGAGGCCAAACAATGAGCAGTTCTTC